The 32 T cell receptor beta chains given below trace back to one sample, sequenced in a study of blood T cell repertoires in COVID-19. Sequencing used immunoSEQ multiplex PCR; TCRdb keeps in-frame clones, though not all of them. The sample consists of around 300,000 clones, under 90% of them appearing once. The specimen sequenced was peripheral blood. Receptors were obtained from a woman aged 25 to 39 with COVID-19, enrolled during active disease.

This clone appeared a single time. The CDR3, as DNA: TGTGCCAGCAGCCCTAGTGCCCCGACAGGGGAGGGTGGCTACACCTTC. It encodes CASSPSAPTGEGGYTF. The J gene is TRBJ1-2, the V gene TRBV11-3, with TRBD1 matching 8 bases. The CDR3 has 16 residues. Germline lookup yields CDR1 SGHNT and CDR2 YENEEA. The V and J ends lost 5 bases and 7 bases, in that order; junction bases with no gene match: 15.

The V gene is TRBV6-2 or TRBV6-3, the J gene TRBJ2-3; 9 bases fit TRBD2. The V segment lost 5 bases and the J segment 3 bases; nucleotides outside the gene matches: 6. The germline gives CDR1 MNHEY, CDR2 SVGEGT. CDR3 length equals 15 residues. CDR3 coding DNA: TGTGCCAGCAGTGGACAAGCGGGAGGAACAGATACGCAGTATTTT. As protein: CASSGQAGGTDTQYF.

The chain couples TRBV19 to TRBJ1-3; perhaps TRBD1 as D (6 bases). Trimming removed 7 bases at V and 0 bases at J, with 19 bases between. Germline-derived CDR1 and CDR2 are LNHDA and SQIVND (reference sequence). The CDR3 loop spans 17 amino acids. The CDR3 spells CASTNPGGRGSGNTIYF. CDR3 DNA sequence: TGTGCCAGTACGAACCCTGGGGGCAGGGGCTCTGGAAACACCATATATTTT.

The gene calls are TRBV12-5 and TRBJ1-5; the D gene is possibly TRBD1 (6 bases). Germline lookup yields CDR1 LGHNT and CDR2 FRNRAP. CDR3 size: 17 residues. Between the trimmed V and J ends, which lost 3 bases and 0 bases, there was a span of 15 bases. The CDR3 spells CASGFQATGNSNQPQHF. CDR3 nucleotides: TGTGCTAGTGGTTTTCAGGCCACAGGGAATAGCAATCAGCCCCAGCATTTT.

The CDR3 sequence: CASSQVRQDNTIYF. CDR3 coding DNA: TGTGCCAGCAGCCAAGTAAGACAGGACAACACCATATATTTT. The chain has TRBV3-1 (or the pseudogene TRBV3-2) and TRBJ1-3, with D tentatively TRBD1 (6 bases). Trimming removed 1 base from V and 7 bases from J, with 11 bases in between. Germline assignment: CDR1 LGHDT and CDR2 YNNKEL (reference sequence). The CDR3 contains 14 residues.

As DNA, the CDR3 is TGTGCCAGCAGCTTACCGGTTCTAGCGGGAGAAGAAGTCTACGAGCAGTACTTC. Its translation is CASSLPVLAGEEVYEQYF. The V gene is TRBV5-5, the J gene TRBJ2-7, with 10 nucleotides matching TRBD2. Germline values: CDR1 SGHKS, CDR2 YYEKEE (reference sequence). The CDR3 covers 18 residues. J gave up 3 bases and V 2 bases, and 14 bases lay outside the gene matches.

CDR3 DNA sequence: TGTGCCAGCAGCCCAGAAAGCTCTGGGGCCAACGTCCTGACTTTC. Translated: CASSPESSGANVLTF. V is TRBV6-4 and J is TRBJ2-6; D gene uncertain. The CDR3 loop spans 15 amino acids. V was clipped by 6 bases and J by 0 bases, with 9 bases between them. Germline CDR1 MRHNA, CDR2 SNTAGT.

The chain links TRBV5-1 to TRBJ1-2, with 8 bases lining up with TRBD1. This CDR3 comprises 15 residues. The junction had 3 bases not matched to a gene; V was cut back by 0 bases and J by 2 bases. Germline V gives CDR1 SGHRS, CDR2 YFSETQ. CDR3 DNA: TGCGCCAGCAGCTTGGTGCAGGGGGCGAACTATGGCTACACCTTC. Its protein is CASSLVQGANYGYTF.

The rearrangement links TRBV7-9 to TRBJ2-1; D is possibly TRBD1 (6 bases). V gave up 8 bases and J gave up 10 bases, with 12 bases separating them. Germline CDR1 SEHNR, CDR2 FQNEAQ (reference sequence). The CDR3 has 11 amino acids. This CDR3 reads CASQTGYEQFF. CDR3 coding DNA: TGTGCCAGCCAGACAGGATACGAGCAGTTCTTC. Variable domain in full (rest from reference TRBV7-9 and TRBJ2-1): DTGVSQNPRHKITKRGQNVTFRCDPISEHNRLYWYRQTLGQGPEFLTYFQNEAQLEKSRLLSDRFSAERPKGSFSTLEIQRTEQGDSAMYLCASQTGYEQFFGPGTRLTVL.

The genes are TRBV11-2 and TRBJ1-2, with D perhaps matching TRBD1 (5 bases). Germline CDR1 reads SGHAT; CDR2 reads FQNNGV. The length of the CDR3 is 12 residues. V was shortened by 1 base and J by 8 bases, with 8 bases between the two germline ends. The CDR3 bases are TGTGCCAGCAGCTTAGCAGGGTGGGGCTACACCTTC. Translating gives CASSLAGWGYTF.

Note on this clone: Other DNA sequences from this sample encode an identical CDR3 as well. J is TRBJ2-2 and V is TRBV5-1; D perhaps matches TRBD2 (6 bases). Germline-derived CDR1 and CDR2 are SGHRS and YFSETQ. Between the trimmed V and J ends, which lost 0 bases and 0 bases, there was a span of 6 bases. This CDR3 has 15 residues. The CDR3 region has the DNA TGCGCCAGCAGCTTGGGACTAGCGAACACCGGGGAGCTGTTTTTT. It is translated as CASSLGLANTGELFF.

The CDR3 DNA follows: TGCGCCAGCAGCTTGGACAGCCCAGGCGAGCAGTACTTC. Protein: CASSLDSPGEQYF. The chain links TRBV5-1 to TRBJ2-7; D call uncertain. The CDR3 loop spans 13 amino acids. The ends were cut back, 0 bases at V and 6 bases at J, with 10 bases in the middle. Germline V CDR1 and CDR2: SGHRS, YFSETQ.

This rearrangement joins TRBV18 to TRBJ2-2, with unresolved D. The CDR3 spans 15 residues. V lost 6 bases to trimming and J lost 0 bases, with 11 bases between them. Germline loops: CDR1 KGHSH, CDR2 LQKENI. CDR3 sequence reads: CASSPWASNTGELFF. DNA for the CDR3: TGTGCCAGCTCCCCTTGGGCCTCGAACACCGGGGAGCTGTTTTTT. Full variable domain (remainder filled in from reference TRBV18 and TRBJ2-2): NAGVMQNPRHLVRRRGQEARLRCSPMKGHSHVYWYRQLPEEGLKFMVYLQKENIIDESGMPKERFSAEFPKEGPSILRIQQVVRGDSAAYFCASSPWASNTGELFFGEGSRLTVL.

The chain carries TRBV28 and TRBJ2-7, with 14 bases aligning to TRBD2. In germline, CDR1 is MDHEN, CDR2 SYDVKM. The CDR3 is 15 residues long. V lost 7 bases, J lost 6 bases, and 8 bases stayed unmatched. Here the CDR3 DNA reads TGTGCCAGCACCCCTGGGACTAGCGGGAGAGCCGAGCAGTACTTC. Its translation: CASTPGTSGRAEQYF.

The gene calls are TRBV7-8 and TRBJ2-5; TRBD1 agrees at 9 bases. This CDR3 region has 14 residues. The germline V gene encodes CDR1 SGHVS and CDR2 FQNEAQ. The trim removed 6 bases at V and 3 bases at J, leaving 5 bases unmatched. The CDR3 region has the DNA TGTGCCAGCAGTCGGGACAGGGCGGAAGAGACCCAGTACTTC. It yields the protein CASSRDRAEETQYF.

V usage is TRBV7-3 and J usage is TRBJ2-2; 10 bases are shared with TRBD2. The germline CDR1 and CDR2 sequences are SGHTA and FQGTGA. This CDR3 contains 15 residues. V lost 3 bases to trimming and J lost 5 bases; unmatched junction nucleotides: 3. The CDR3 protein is CASSLTSGRTGELFF. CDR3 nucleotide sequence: TGTGCCAGCAGCTTGACTAGCGGGCGGACCGGGGAGCTGTTTTTT.

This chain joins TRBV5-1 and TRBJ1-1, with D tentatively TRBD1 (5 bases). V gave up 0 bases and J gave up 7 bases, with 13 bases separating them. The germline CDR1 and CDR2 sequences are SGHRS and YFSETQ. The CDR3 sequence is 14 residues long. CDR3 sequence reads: CASSLVGGWGEAFF. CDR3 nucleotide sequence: TGCGCCAGCAGCTTGGTGGGGGGATGGGGTGAAGCTTTCTTT.

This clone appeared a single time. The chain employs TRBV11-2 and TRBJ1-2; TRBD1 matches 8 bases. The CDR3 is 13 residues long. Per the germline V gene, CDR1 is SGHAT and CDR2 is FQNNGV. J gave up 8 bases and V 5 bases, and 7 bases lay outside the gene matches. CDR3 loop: CASSQQGVGGYTF. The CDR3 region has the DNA TGTGCCAGCAGCCAACAGGGGGTAGGAGGCTACACCTTC. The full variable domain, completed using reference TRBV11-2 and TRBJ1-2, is EAGVAQSPRYKIIEKRQSVAFWCNPISGHATLYWYQQILGQGPKLLIQFQNNGVVDDSQLPKDRFSAERLKGVDSTLKIQPAKLEDSAVYLCASSQQGVGGYTFGSGTRLTVV.

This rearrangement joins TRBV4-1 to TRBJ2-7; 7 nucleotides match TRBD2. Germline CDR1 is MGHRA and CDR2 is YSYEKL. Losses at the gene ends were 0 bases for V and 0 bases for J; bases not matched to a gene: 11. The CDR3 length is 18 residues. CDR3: CASSQDRASGLSSYEQYF. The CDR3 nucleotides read TGCGCCAGCAGCCAAGACAGGGCTAGCGGACTAAGCTCCTACGAGCAGTACTTC.

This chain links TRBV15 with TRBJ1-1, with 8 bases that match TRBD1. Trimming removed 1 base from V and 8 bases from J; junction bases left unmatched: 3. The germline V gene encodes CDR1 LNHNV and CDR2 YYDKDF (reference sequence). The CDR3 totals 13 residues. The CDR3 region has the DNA TGTGCCACCAGCAGAGGGAGGGACAGGGAAGCTTTCTTT. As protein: CATSRGRDREAFF.

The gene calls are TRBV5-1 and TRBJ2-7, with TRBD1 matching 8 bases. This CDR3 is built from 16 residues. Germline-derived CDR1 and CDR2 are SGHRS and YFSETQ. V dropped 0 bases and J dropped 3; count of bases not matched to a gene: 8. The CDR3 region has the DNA TGCGCCAGCAGCTTGGTTCCAGGGGGCAATATCTACGAGCAGTACTTC. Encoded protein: CASSLVPGGNIYEQYF.

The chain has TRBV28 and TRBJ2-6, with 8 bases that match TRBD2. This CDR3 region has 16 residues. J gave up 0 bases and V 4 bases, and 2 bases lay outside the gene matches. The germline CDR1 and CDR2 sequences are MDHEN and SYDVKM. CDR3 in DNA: TGTGCCAGCAGTTCGGGGGGGTACTCTGGGGCCAACGTCCTGACTTTC. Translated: CASSSGGYSGANVLTF.

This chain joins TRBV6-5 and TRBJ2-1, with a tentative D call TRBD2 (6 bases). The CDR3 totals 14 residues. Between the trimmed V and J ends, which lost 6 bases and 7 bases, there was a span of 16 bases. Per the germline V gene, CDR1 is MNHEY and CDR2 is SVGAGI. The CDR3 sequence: CASRGLPGKNEQFF. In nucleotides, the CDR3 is TGTGCCAGCAGGGGACTCCCAGGTAAAAATGAGCAGTTCTTC.

The CDR3 reads CAIQGAGTGELFF. The CDR3 nucleotides read TGTGCCATACAGGGGGCGGGCACCGGGGAGCTGTTTTTT. The V and J genes are TRBV10-3 and TRBJ2-2; TRBD1 aligns across 9 bases. The V segment lost 9 bases and the J segment 4 bases; nucleotides outside the gene matches: 3. The CDR3 totals 13 residues. Germline CDR1 and CDR2: ENHRY and SYGVKD.

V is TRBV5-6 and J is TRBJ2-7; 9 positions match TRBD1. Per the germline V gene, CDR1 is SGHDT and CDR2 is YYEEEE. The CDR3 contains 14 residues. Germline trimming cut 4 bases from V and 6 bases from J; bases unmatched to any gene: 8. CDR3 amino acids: CASSPRTGVLEQYF. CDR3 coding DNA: TGTGCCAGCAGCCCACGGACAGGGGTACTCGAGCAGTACTTC.

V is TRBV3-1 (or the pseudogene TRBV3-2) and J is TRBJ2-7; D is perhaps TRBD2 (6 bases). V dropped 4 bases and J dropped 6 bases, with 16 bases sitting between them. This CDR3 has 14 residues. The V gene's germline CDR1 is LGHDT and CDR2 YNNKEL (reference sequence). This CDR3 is CASSLSGESREQYF. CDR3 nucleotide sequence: TGTGCCAGCAGCCTATCGGGGGAGTCCCGCGAGCAGTACTTC.

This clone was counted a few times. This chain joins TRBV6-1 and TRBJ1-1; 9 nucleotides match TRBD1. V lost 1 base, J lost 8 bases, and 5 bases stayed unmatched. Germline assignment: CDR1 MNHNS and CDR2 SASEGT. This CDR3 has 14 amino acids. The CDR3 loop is CASSEGTGASEAFF. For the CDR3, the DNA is TGTGCCAGCAGTGAAGGGACAGGGGCGTCCGAAGCTTTCTTT.

The CDR3 DNA sequence: TGTGCCAGCAGCTTTAATGAGGGAAAACTGTTTTTT. Amino acids: CASSFNEGKLFF. The chain is built from TRBV13 and TRBJ1-4; D is unresolved. Per the germline V gene, CDR1 is PRHDT and CDR2 is FYEKMQ (reference sequence). V lost 3 bases, J lost 10 bases, and 9 bases lay in between. This CDR3 has 12 amino acids. The variable domain in full, with the rest retrieved from reference TRBV13 and TRBJ1-4, is AAGVIQSPRHLIKEKRETATLKCYPIPRHDTVYWYQQGPGQDPQFLISFYEKMQSDKGSIPDRFSAQQFSDYHSELNMSSLELGDSALYFCASSFNEGKLFFGSGTQLSVL.

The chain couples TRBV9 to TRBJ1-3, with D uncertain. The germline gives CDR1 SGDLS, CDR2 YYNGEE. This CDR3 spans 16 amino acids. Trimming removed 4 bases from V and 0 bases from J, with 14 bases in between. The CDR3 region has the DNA TGTGCCAGCAGCCCCTGGGGAGGGAGCTCTGGAAACACCATATATTTT. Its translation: CASSPWGGSSGNTIYF.

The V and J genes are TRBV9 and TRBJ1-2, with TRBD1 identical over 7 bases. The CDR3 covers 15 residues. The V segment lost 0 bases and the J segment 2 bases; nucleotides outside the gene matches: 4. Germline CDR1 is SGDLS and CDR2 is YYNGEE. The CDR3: CASSVGAGGNYGYTF. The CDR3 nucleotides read TGTGCCAGCAGCGTAGGAGCAGGGGGGAACTATGGCTACACCTTC.

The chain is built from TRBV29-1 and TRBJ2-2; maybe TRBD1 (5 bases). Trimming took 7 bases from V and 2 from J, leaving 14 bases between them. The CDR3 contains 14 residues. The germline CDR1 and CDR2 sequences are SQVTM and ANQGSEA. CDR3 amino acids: CSGRTSGNTGELFF. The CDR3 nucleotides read TGCAGCGGAAGGACAAGTGGAAACACCGGGGAGCTGTTTTTT.

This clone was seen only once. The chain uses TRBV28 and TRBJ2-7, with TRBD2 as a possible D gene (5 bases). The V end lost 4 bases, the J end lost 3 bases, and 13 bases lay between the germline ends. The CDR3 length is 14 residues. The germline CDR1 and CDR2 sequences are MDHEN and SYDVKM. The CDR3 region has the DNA TGTGCCAGCAGTTCAGCCGGGATCATCTACGAGCAGTACTTC. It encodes CASSSAGIIYEQYF.